Here is one T cell receptor (beta chain) with its context. Its antigen remains undetermined. Per-base qualities were not stored, and no clone one base away is much larger. At diagnosis, tumor, uninvolved tumor-adjacent lung and peripheral blood were collected and then preserved as a mix of FFPE and fresh-frozen material. For TCR repertoire profiling, blood samples were analyzed as peripheral blood mononuclear cells. TCR beta CDR3 regions were sequenced from DNA using the immunoSEQ Assay. The study's own analysis went as follows. T cell density was computed as TCR beta template counts normalized to usable DNA estimated by amplifying housekeeping genes. The preseqR package was used to estimate richness by extrapolating to 400,000 templates for PBMC samples and to 120,000 templates for tissue samples. Clonality was taken to be one minus Pielou's evenness. Tissue-enriched TCRs were identified through differential abundance testing performed on productive amino-acid clonotypes, with a minimum total count of 5 and an alpha of 0.1. The Jaccard Index and the Morisita Overlap Index were used to measure repertoire overlap between compartments. GLIPH grouped TCR beta CDR3s together with public tetramer-defined viral CDR3s, and a viral motif had to include at least three viral sequences and also show V-gene enrichment. TCRdb obtained this table from immuneACCESS and retained in-frame rearrangements with V and J assigned. These tables miss some clones; where compared with another copy, unresolved V genes account for less than half of the shortfall, and the remainder is unexplained. Clone size and V and J calls were adopted from that table, with D and trimming inferred from the DNA. This sample holds 20,000 to 30,000 clones; around 93% were observed only once. The top ten hold about 4% of the sample.

Reading the germline V gene gives CDR1 MDHEN and CDR2 SYDVKM. After removal of 7 bases from V and 0 bases from J, the junction retains 8 bases not matched to a gene. CDR3 length: 16 amino acids, cysteine to phenylalanine. Only the CDR3 DNA is retained, 48 bases long and in frame from the first base. This entry comes from a study of T cells in localized non-small cell lung cancer (dated by TCRdb to the early 2020s). Broadly, across the study: T cell repertoires of hundreds of early-stage NSCLC patients were analyzed, with tumors being compared against uninvolved tumor-adjacent lungs. The cohort comprised around 240 treatment-naïve NSCLC patients with resected, localized lung tumors. Of the NSCLC patients, about 130 were male and approximately 97 were female, and the mean age was around 66 years. General findings and caveats noted by the study authors: Uninvolved tumor-adjacent lung showed the highest T cell clonality, higher than tumor, which suggests more focused antigenic responses in the uninvolved tumor-adjacent lung. Higher blood T cell density associated with longer overall survival, while higher adjacent-lung clonality associated with shorter survival. Of the top 100 tumor clones, a median of about 53 were detected in paired uninvolved adjacent lung; under 35 were also among that lung's top 100. Because multi-region sequencing of the tumors was not done, intratumor heterogeneity could not be ruled out. Because the study design was exploratory, TCR variables were selected using unadjusted p-values without false-discovery rate correction.

The specimen was peripheral blood, collected before any cancer treatment. The receptor comes from an older female donor with stage II squamous cell lung carcinoma. The chain was built from TRBV28 and TRBJ2-4; 8 junctional bases match TRBD2. The DNA is as follows: TGTGCCAGCACCCCGGGAGGGGAACTAGCCAAAAACATTCAGTACTTC. It translates as CASTPGGELAKNIQYF.